These T cell receptor beta chains were read from a single sample in a study of cytomegalovirus exposure and HLA in healthy donors. The method was immunoSEQ multiplex PCR; TCRdb's version includes in-frame clones alone and lacks a portion of them. The table has under 200,000 clones, approximately 80% seen once. Sequencing was carried out using PBMCs. These receptor sequences come from a man in his forties or fifties in good health and CMV-seropositive. Each CDR3 is given with its conserved first and last residue. Each record gives: V gene, J gene, D gene, clone size, CDR3 DNA, CDR3 protein. A D gene is named only where the DNA matches it firmly. Clone size appears in some rows only: once, few, many, or a class for an expanded clone.

TRBV5-6	TRBJ2-2	TRBD1	few	TGTGCCAGCAGCACCGGGACAGCCACCGGGGAGCTGTTTTTT	CASSTGTATGELFF
TRBV28	TRBJ2-3	-	-	TGTGCCAGCAGTTTATTTGCGGGGGACAACACAGATACGCAGTATTTT	CASSLFAGDNTDTQYF
TRBV28	TRBJ2-2	TRBD1	-	TGTGCCAGCAGTTCGACAGGGGCAACTGGGGAGCTGTTTTTT	CASSSTGATGELFF
TRBV11-3	TRBJ2-7	TRBD1	-	TGTGCCAGCAGCTTTCGGACAGGGTCGAGCTACGAGCAGTACTTC	CASSFRTGSSYEQYF
TRBV6-6	TRBJ2-3	-	-	TGTGCCAGCATCCCAGGCCTTGGAAGTACGCAGTATTTT	CASIPGLGSTQYF
TRBV7-6	TRBJ1-2	TRBD1	-	TGTGCCAGCGTCCCGGGACAGGGTCATGGCTACACCTTC	CASVPGQGHGYTF
TRBV28	TRBJ1-4	-	-	TGTGCCAGCAGTTTTGGCCTAGTAACTAATGAAAAACTGTTTTTT	CASSFGLVTNEKLFF
TRBV7-7	TRBJ2-1	TRBD2	-	TGTGCTAGCAGCAAAACGACTAGCGGGGGTTACAATGAGCAGTTCTTC	CASSKTTSGGYNEQFF
TRBV11-2	TRBJ2-3	-	once	TGTGCCAGCAGCTTTGGCGCGGGTGCAGATACGCAGTATTTT	CASSFGAGADTQYF
TRBV19	TRBJ1-1	-	-	TGTGCCAGTAGTATGGTACAGGGAAGGGGGACTGAAGCTTTCTTT	CASSMVQGRGTEAFF
TRBV30	TRBJ1-3	-	-	TGTGCCGGATCGAGGGGGTTAGTAGCTGGAAACACCATATATTTT	CAGSRGLVAGNTIYF
TRBV18	TRBJ2-1	-	-	TGTGCCAGCTCACCAGAGGCGACGTCGAAACTATGGAATTACAATGAGCAGTTCTTC	CASSPEATSKLWNYNEQFF
TRBV27	TRBJ1-2	-	-	TGTGCCAGCAGTTTAGCGGGCCCCCTCTATGGCTACACCTTC	CASSLAGPLYGYTF
TRBV7-3	TRBJ2-7	-	-	TGTGCCAGCAGCCTGCTGGAGAGGGCAAGTGGCGAGCAGTACTTC	CASSLLERASGEQYF
TRBV11-2	TRBJ2-5	TRBD2	few	TGTGCCAGCAGCTCCGGGACTAGTTGGCGAGAGACCCAGTACTTC	CASSSGTSWRETQYF
TRBV5-1	TRBJ2-5	TRBD2	-	TGCGCCAGCCTCCAGCGGGGGGCCCCACAAGAGACCCAGTACTTC	CASLQRGAPQETQYF
TRBV10-3	TRBJ2-7	-	-	TGTGCCATCAGTGAGTCCCGGGGAACCTACGAGCAGTACTTC	CAISESRGTYEQYF
TRBV5-1	TRBJ2-1	-	few	TGCGCCAGCAGCCCAGACTTCGATGAGCAGTTCTTC	CASSPDFDEQFF
TRBV9	TRBJ2-7	TRBD1	-	TGTGCCAGCAGCGTAGAAGGACAGGGCTCCTACGAGCAGTACTTC	CASSVEGQGSYEQYF
TRBV19	TRBJ2-1	TRBD2	-	TGTGCCAGTAGTAGAACCAGCGGGGGGCCGTCCTACAATGAGCAGTTCTTC	CASSRTSGGPSYNEQFF
TRBV7-9	TRBJ2-7	-	-	TGTGCCAGCAGCCGCAGTCCCTACGAGCAGTACTTC	CASSRSPYEQYF
TRBV11-2	TRBJ2-3	-	-	TGTGCCAGCAGCTCAGACCGACAAACAGATACGCAGTATTTT	CASSSDRQTDTQYF